The 11 T cell receptor beta chains reported below all come from one sample, sequenced in a study of shared clonotypes between healthy human individuals (dated by TCRdb to 2020 to 2021). For the CD8 naive samples, CD45RO-negative cells were positively selected for CCR7, yielding a CD45RA+CCR7+ population from which TemRA cells were excluded. The library was produced with the immunoSEQ multiplex PCR assay. This is the immuneACCESS table as TCRdb keeps it, with only in-frame sequences that have V and J called. A part of the clones is gone; compared with another copy, unresolved V genes explain less than half, and the rest is unexplained. This sample lists about 820,000 clones; 80% to 95% were detected once. About 25% of the sample rests with the top ten. The specimen sequenced was naive CD8+ T cells sorted from blood. This specimen's cell subset or site label, interpreted: CD45RA+CCR7+. These receptors were obtained from a man younger than 40 in good health.

This rearrangement joins TRBV7-9 to TRBJ2-1; 7 nucleotides line up with TRBD2. Germline loops: CDR1 SEHNR, CDR2 FQNEAQ (reference sequence). The trim removed 5 bases at V and 2 bases at J, leaving 9 bases unmatched. CDR3 length equals 16 residues. The CDR3: CASSQPLADTYNEQFF. CDR3 sequence (DNA): TGTGCCAGCAGCCAACCCCTAGCGGACACCTACAATGAGCAGTTCTTC.

This chain uses TRBV27 with TRBJ1-1; D possibly corresponds to TRBD1 (5 bases). V was pared by 0 bases and J by 5 bases, with 13 bases between. CDR1 and CDR2 (germline): MNHEY, SMNVEV (reference sequence). The CDR3 length is 15 residues. CDR3 region: CASSLSPGAGTEAFF. The CDR3 nucleotides read TGTGCCAGCAGTTTATCACCCGGGGCGGGTACTGAAGCTTTCTTT.

The chain couples TRBV11-2 to TRBJ2-1, with TRBD2 as a possible D gene (6 bases). Germline V gives CDR1 SGHAT, CDR2 FQNNGV. The V end lost 2 bases, the J end lost 6 bases, and 11 bases lay between the germline ends. The CDR3 has 14 residues. The CDR3 nucleotides are TGTGCCAGCAGCTTACGGGAGTTAGTCAATGAGCAGTTCTTC. Translated, it gives CASSLRELVNEQFF.

The rearrangement joins TRBV7-9 to TRBJ2-1; 14 nucleotides agree with TRBD2. The J segment lost 0 bases and the V segment lost 6 bases, leaving 7 bases of the junction unmatched. Germline CDR1 is SEHNR and CDR2 is FQNEAQ (reference sequence). The CDR3 consists of 18 residues. In DNA, the CDR3 is TGTGCCAGCAGGGGATACGGGACTAGCGGGAGCTCCTACAATGAGCAGTTCTTC. Translated, it gives CASRGYGTSGSSYNEQFF.

This clone has only a few counts. The V call is TRBV5-4, the J call TRBJ2-7; D is unclear. CDR1 is SGHNT and CDR2 is YYREEE in the germline V gene (reference sequence). Trimming removed 3 bases at V and 0 bases at J, with 4 bases between. The CDR3 consists of 12 residues. DNA of the CDR3: TGTGCCAGCAGCTATAGCTCCTACGAGCAGTACTTC. Residues: CASSYSSYEQYF.

Note on this clone: One end of the junction is discordant with germline, which a read error may explain. The chain links TRBV7-7 to TRBJ2-1; 7 bases line up with TRBD1. This CDR3 has 14 amino acids. Germline CDR1 is SSHAT and CDR2 is FNYEAQ (reference sequence). CDR3 coding DNA: TGTGCTAGCAGCCGGACAGGTTACATTCTGCCTCAGTTCTTC. This translates into CASSRTGYILPQFF.

V gene TRBV2 combines with J gene TRBJ2-1; D is undetermined. Deletions cut 1 base from V and 4 bases from J, with 14 bases between. Per the germline V gene, CDR1 is SNHLY and CDR2 is FYNNEI. CDR3 length: 16 residues. In DNA, the CDR3 is TGTGCCAGCAGTGAAGGTAATACCCTCGCTTACAATGAGCAGTTCTTC. It specifies CASSEGNTLAYNEQFF.

The chain uses TRBV18 and TRBJ2-7; no firm D call. V lost 3 bases to trimming and J lost 3 bases, with 9 bases between them. Looked up from germline, CDR1 is KGHSH and CDR2 is LQKENI. The CDR3 spans 13 residues. The CDR3 nucleotides are TGTGCCAGCTCACCTTCGGCGCGCTACGAGCAGTACTTC. Its protein product is CASSPSARYEQYF.

The chain is built from TRBV27 and TRBJ1-1; TRBD1 might be the D (5 bases). The CDR3 consists of 15 residues. Per germline, CDR1 MNHEY and CDR2 SMNVEV (reference sequence). Trimming shortened V by 10 bases and J by 10 bases, and 28 bases separated the two germline ends. The CDR3 bases are TGTGCCACACTGCCATGGGGCAGGGCCATGGCTAGAGCTTTCTTT. Translating gives CATLPWGRAMARAFF.

CDR3 loop: CASSKYNEQFF. Here the CDR3 DNA reads TGCGCCAGCAGTAAATACAATGAGCAGTTCTTC. The chain combines TRBV10-2 with TRBJ2-1; the D is unclear. CDR1 and CDR2 from the germline V gene are WSHSY and SAAADI. V was clipped by 5 bases and J by 4 bases, with 3 bases between them. The CDR3 spans 11 residues.

V is TRBV19 and J is TRBJ2-1; TRBD1 aligns across 7 bases. With 8 bases clipped from V and 9 bases from J, the junction kept 10 bases outside the gene matches. CDR3 length: 13 residues. Germline CDR1 and CDR2: LNHDA and SQIVND (reference sequence). CDR3 nucleotide sequence: TGTGCCAGTGACCCAGGGGGTTTGGGTGAGCAGTTCTTC. Protein: CASDPGGLGEQFF.